This T cell receptor (beta chain) was retrieved from a study of monozygotic twins with inflammatory bowel disease. No DNA is given; TCRdb re-called the 5' RACE reads and lists each CDR3 protein once. The sample yields some 210,000 distinct CDR3 sequences, of which the top ten take up 1.5% to 2%. This CDR3 has 19 residues. V and J are TRBV21-1 and TRBJ2-1; absent DNA, TCRdb's TRBD1 call cannot be checked. TRBV21-1 is listed as a pseudogene. The sample consisted of blood. The receptor was derived from a human donor with ulcerative colitis or Crohn's disease, or a healthy co-twin of an affected twin (not recorded which). This CDR3 is CASSKDTTGGEGYIDEQFF.